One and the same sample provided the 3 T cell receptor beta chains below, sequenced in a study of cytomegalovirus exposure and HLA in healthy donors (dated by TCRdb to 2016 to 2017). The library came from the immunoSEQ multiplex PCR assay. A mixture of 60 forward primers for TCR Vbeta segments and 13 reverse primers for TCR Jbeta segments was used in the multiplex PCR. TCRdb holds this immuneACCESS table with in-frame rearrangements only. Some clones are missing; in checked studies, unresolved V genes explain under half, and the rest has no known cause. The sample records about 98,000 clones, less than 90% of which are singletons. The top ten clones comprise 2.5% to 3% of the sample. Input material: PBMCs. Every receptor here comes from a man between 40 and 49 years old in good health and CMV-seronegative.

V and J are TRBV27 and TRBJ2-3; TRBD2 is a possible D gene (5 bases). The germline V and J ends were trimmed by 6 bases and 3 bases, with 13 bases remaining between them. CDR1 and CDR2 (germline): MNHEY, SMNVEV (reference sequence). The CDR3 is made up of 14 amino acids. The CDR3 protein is CASRGWGETDTQYF. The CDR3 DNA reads TGTGCCAGCAGAGGCTGGGGAGAAACAGATACGCAGTATTTT.

CDR3 sequence: CASSQPGTTYEQYF. The CDR3, as DNA: TGCGCCAGCAGCCAGCCCGGGACAACCTACGAGCAGTACTTC. This chain connects TRBV4-1 to TRBJ2-7, with a tentative D call TRBD1 (6 bases). V was trimmed by 3 bases and J by 2 bases, leaving 11 bases between them. The CDR3 is 14 residues long. Germline-derived CDR1 and CDR2 are MGHRA and YSYEKL.

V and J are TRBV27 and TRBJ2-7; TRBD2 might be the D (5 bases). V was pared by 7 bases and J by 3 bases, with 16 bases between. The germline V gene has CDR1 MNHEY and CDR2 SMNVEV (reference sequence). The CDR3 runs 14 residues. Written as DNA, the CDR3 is TGTGCCAGCACCCCCGGGGAATTGAGCTACGAGCAGTACTTC. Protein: CASTPGELSYEQYF.